Shown below are 21 T cell receptor beta chains from a single sample sequenced in a study of shared clonotypes between healthy human individuals. In the naive CD8 group, cells lacked CD45RO and were positively selected for CCR7, so terminally differentiated effector memory CD45RA+ cells were left out. The assay was immunoSEQ multiplex PCR, and TCRdb's table has in-frame clones only and misses some. The profile shows about 1.9 million clones, 90% to 95% of them singletons. Sequencing was performed on naive CD8+ T cells from PBMCs. These receptor sequences come from a man aged 18 to 30 in good health. Some clones in this sample may be carry-over from other donors' samples.

The chain links TRBV14 to TRBJ1-3, with D unresolved. This CDR3 region has 16 residues. Trimming stripped 0 bases from V and 0 bases from J, with 9 bases between. Germline CDR1 reads SGHDN; CDR2 reads FVKESK. CDR3 DNA sequence: TGTGCCAGCAGCCAAGAGGGAGACATCTCTGGAAACACCATATATTTT. Translating gives CASSQEGDISGNTIYF.

The CDR3 protein is CASSSSGNPYNEQFF. The CDR3 nucleotides are TGTGCCAGTAGTTCTAGCGGGAACCCCTACAATGAGCAGTTCTTC. The chain couples TRBV19 to TRBJ2-1; 9 bases match TRBD2. This CDR3 comprises 15 residues. The germline V gene encodes CDR1 LNHDA and CDR2 SQIVND (reference sequence). V lost 5 bases, J lost 2 bases, and 4 bases stayed unmatched.

This chain connects TRBV18 to TRBJ2-1; no clear D. The germline V gene encodes CDR1 KGHSH and CDR2 LQKENI. The V and J ends lost 3 bases and 9 bases respectively, with 15 bases between them. This CDR3 contains 14 residues. Here the CDR3 DNA reads TGTGCCAGCTCACCCCCCGTCATCGTGCCTGAGCAGTTCTTC. Amino acid sequence: CASSPPVIVPEQFF.

Worth noting for this clone: Other DNA sequences in this specimen translate into the identical CDR3. The J gene is TRBJ2-3, the V gene TRBV28, with unresolved D. The CDR3 is made up of 12 amino acids. V was clipped by 3 bases and J by 6 bases, with 7 bases between them. The germline gives CDR1 MDHEN, CDR2 SYDVKM. The CDR3 loop is CASSFAPDTQYF. For the CDR3, the DNA is TGTGCCAGCAGTTTTGCGCCGGATACGCAGTATTTT.

The J gene is TRBJ2-3, the V gene TRBV11-1; D gene uncertain. Germline CDR1 SGHAT, CDR2 FQDESV (reference sequence). The CDR3 runs to 13 residues. The V and J ends lost 1 base and 0 bases respectively, with 2 bases between them. CDR3 DNA: TGTGCCAGCAGCTTAGAGAGCACAGATACGCAGTATTTT. Residues: CASSLESTDTQYF.

Written as DNA, the CDR3 is TGTGCCACCAGCAGAGTCGCCCGAGGGGCCAACGTCCTGACTTTC. Protein: CATSRVARGANVLTF. The J gene is TRBJ2-6, the V gene TRBV15; no clear D. Germline values: CDR1 LNHNV, CDR2 YYDKDF (reference sequence). V lost 1 base and J 4 bases, leaving 8 bases between the germline ends. The CDR3 totals 15 residues.

The CDR3 sequence is CASSISQFENQPQHF. The CDR3 region has the DNA TGTGCCAGTAGTATTTCCCAGTTTGAGAATCAGCCCCAGCATTTT. This sequence joins TRBV19 and TRBJ1-5; D uncertain. Germline CDR1 is LNHDA and CDR2 is SQIVND (reference sequence). CDR3 length equals 15 residues. Trimming cost V 3 bases and J 4 bases, with 13 bases left between them.

In the case of this clone: A far larger clone is just one base off, so this is likely a read error. V is TRBV7-8 and J is TRBJ2-7, with TRBD2 as a possible D gene (5 bases). The germline V and J ends were trimmed by 5 bases and 3 bases, with 8 bases remaining between them. Germline loops: CDR1 SGHVS, CDR2 FQNEAQ. The CDR3 consists of 12 residues. The CDR3 DNA is TGTGCCAGCAGCCCCCGGGACTACGAGCAGTACTTC. Translating it yields CASSPRDYEQYF.

In nucleotides, the CDR3 is TGTGCCAGCAGTACCTGGGGACCGAGCTCCGAGCAGTACTTC. This gives the protein CASSTWGPSSEQYF. The V call is TRBV27, the J call TRBJ2-7; D tentatively reads TRBD1 or TRBD2 (5 bases each). Trimming took 5 bases from V and 6 from J, leaving 17 bases between them. The germline CDR1 and CDR2 sequences are MNHEY and SMNVEV (reference sequence). This CDR3 comprises 14 residues.

A single count supports this clone. The DNA of the CDR3 is TGTGCCAGCAGCGTAAGCGGGATCGGAAGCTCCTACGAGCAGTACTTC. It codes for CASSVSGIGSSYEQYF. The rearrangement joins TRBV11-2 to TRBJ2-7, with TRBD2 matching over 7 bases. The trim removed 5 bases at V and 0 bases at J, leaving 10 bases unmatched. The CDR3 runs to 16 residues. The germline V gene has CDR1 SGHAT and CDR2 FQNNGV. Looking up the rest from reference TRBV11-2 and TRBJ2-7 gives the full variable domain: EAGVAQSPRYKIIEKRQSVAFWCNPISGHATLYWYQQILGQGPKLLIQFQNNGVVDDSQLPKDRFSAERLKGVDSTLKIQPAKLEDSAVYLCASSVSGIGSSYEQYFGPGTRLTVT.

The chain employs TRBV7-9 and TRBJ1-1; 8 positions agree with TRBD1. The V gene's germline CDR1 is SEHNR and CDR2 FQNEAQ (reference sequence). The CDR3 is made up of 14 amino acids. V shed 4 bases, J shed 5 bases, and the junction held 6 bases outside the gene matches. The chain's CDR3 is CASSWLQGGTEAFF. CDR3 bases: TGTGCCAGCAGCTGGTTACAGGGGGGGACTGAAGCTTTCTTT.

Turning to this clone: This sample includes further DNA sequences coding for the same CDR3. The CDR3 DNA is TGTGCCAGCAGCGTAGGGACTAGCGGGAGCGATACGCAGTATTTT. It codes for CASSVGTSGSDTQYF. This chain uses TRBV9 with TRBJ2-3, with 13 bases that match TRBD2. With V trimmed by 0 bases and J by 6 bases, 1 base remained unmatched. CDR1 is SGDLS and CDR2 is YYNGEE in the germline V gene. This CDR3 is built from 15 residues.

This rearrangement joins TRBV7-8 to TRBJ2-3, with D possibly TRBD1 on 6 matching bases. V lost 5 bases, J lost 6 bases, and 15 bases lay in between. The germline CDR1 and CDR2 sequences are SGHVS and FQNEAQ. The CDR3 totals 14 residues. This CDR3 reads CASSPAGDIDTQYF. CDR3 bases: TGTGCCAGCAGCCCTGCAGGGGATATCGATACGCAGTATTTT. Together with reference TRBV7-8 and TRBJ2-3, the CDR3 gives the full variable domain: GAGVSQSPRYKVAKRGQDVALRCDPISGHVSLFWYQQALGQGPEFLTYFQNEAQLDKSGLPSDRFFAERPEGSVSTLKIQRTQQEDSAVYLCASSPAGDIDTQYFGPGTRLTVL.

This sequence joins TRBV11-3 and TRBJ2-1; the match to TRBD2 covers 9 bases. Per germline, CDR1 SGHNT and CDR2 YENEEA. The trim removed 5 bases at V and 6 bases at J, leaving 14 bases unmatched. The length of the CDR3 is 17 residues. CDR3 amino acids: CASSPRPGAGGGNEQFF. CDR3 nucleotide sequence: TGTGCCAGCAGCCCACGCCCGGGAGCGGGAGGCGGCAATGAGCAGTTCTTC.

V gene TRBV27 combines with J gene TRBJ2-7, with 8 bases identical to TRBD2. Trimming removed 5 bases from V and 3 bases from J; junction bases left unmatched: 15. The length of the CDR3 is 17 residues. Germline CDR1 and CDR2: MNHEY and SMNVEV (reference sequence). For the CDR3, the DNA is TGTGCCAGCAGTCCGGGACTAGTAGCCTCCAAATTCTACGAGCAGTACTTC. Translating it yields CASSPGLVASKFYEQYF.

The CDR3 spells CASSVHRDTDYGYTF. The DNA of the CDR3 is TGTGCCAGCAGCGTACACCGGGACACGGACTATGGCTACACCTTC. The genes are TRBV9 and TRBJ1-2; possible D gene TRBD1, 6 bases. Germline-derived CDR1 and CDR2 are SGDLS and YYNGEE. The CDR3 loop spans 15 amino acids. With 1 base removed from V and 3 bases from J, the gap between germline ends came to 13 bases.

This chain links TRBV15 with TRBJ1-2; 10 bases align to TRBD1. The CDR3 has 15 residues. V was clipped by 3 bases and J by 7 bases; unmatched bases: 8. The V gene's germline CDR1 is LNHNV and CDR2 YYDKDF (reference sequence). The CDR3 region is CATSSDRGHDGGYTF. The CDR3 nucleotides are TGTGCCACCAGCAGCGACAGGGGGCATGACGGTGGCTACACCTTC.

This chain uses TRBV7-3 with TRBJ2-5, with 7 positions matching TRBD2. This CDR3 contains 15 residues. Trimming took 3 bases from V and 4 from J; bases not matched to a gene: 8. In germline, CDR1 is SGHTA, CDR2 FQGTGA. This CDR3 is CASSLTSRAAETQYF. The CDR3 nucleotides are TGTGCCAGCAGCTTGACTAGCCGGGCAGCAGAGACCCAGTACTTC.

J is TRBJ1-1 and V is TRBV27; 10 nucleotides line up with TRBD1. This CDR3 has 14 amino acids. J was trimmed by 4 bases and V by 7 bases; bases with no gene match: 6. CDR1 MNHEY and CDR2 SMNVEV come from the germline V gene (reference sequence). The CDR3 bases are TGTGCCAGCAAGGACAGGGGGAGTTTCACTGAAGCTTTCTTT. Translated, it gives CASKDRGSFTEAFF.

V and J are TRBV6-4 and TRBJ2-5, with D perhaps TRBD2 (5 bases). V gave up 0 bases and J gave up 6 bases, with 32 bases separating them. The CDR3 has 21 amino acids. CDR1 is MRHNA and CDR2 is SNTAGT in the germline V gene. The DNA for the CDR3 is TGTGCCAGCAGTGACTCTCTCAGTTTGGGCGGGTTCCCTTCCACCGCTAAGACCCAGTACTTC. Translated, it gives CASSDSLSLGGFPSTAKTQYF.

V and J are TRBV5-1 and TRBJ2-5; 7 nucleotides match TRBD2. V was pared by 1 base and J by 2 bases, with 8 bases of the junction left unmatched. Per the germline V gene, CDR1 is SGHRS and CDR2 is YFSETQ. The CDR3 totals 16 residues. In DNA form, the CDR3 reads TGCGCCAGCAGCTTGTGGGCAGCGGGGAGACAAGAGACCCAGTACTTC. Translated: CASSLWAAGRQETQYF.